The next 32 T cell receptor beta chains were all read from a single sample in a study of blood T cells in healthy people across ages (dated by TCRdb to 2015 to 2017). Receptor amplification or capture employed 5' RACE. Data came from an Illumina HiSeq 2500. A second PCR of 7 to 11 cycles was performed with a sample-barcoded 5' primer and a J-beta primer mix. The public sequencing data were trimmed at Q25 with fastp and processed into clonotypes with MiXCR by TCRdb, which kept only in-frame beta chains. Entries are consolidated by CDR3 protein sequence, retaining the most common genes and DNA. This sample gives over a million distinct CDR3 sequences in total; 40% to 50% of them show up just once. Clones ranked in the top ten supply roughly 7.7% of the sample. Sequencing input: blood. The receptor source for this set is a woman under 30 in good health.

As regards this clonotype: Germline is not matched at one junction end, which may reflect a read error. The chain carries TRBV20-1 and TRBJ2-7; weak D call: TRBD2 (5 bases). Germline CDR1 is DFQATT and CDR2 is SNEGSKA (reference sequence). This CDR3 spans 15 amino acids. The CDR3 loop reads CSAGDSSGKAYEQYF. CDR3 sequence (DNA): TGCAGTGCTGGAGATTCCAGCGGAAAGGCCTACGAGCAGTACTTC.

This clonotype was seen a few times. The chain links TRBV9 to TRBJ2-5, with 13 bases lining up with TRBD2. The CDR3 is made up of 17 amino acids. After removal of 0 bases from V and 11 bases from J, the junction contained 13 bases not matched to a gene. Germline-derived CDR1 and CDR2 are SGDLS and YYNGEE. CDR3 nucleotides: TGTGCCAGCAGCGTAGGGACTAGCGGGAGCCCTAGGGATGAGCAGTACTTC. Its protein is CASSVGTSGSPRDEQYF. Together with reference TRBV9 and TRBJ2-5, the CDR3 gives the full variable domain: DSGVTQTPKHLITATGQRVTLRCSPRSGDLSVYWYQQSLDQGLQFLIQYYNGEERAKGNILERFSAQQFPDLHSELNLSSLELGDSALYFCASSVGTSGSPRDEQYFGPGTRLLVL.

This clonotype was picked up a small number of times. The V gene is TRBV5-5, the J gene TRBJ1-2; 8 nucleotides match TRBD1. Germline loops: CDR1 SGHKS, CDR2 YYEKEE (reference sequence). Trimming at V came to 4 bases and at J to 3 bases, leaving 8 bases not matched to a gene. This CDR3 has 15 residues. CDR3 in amino acids: CASSVLGQGDYGYTF. DNA for the CDR3: TGTGCCAGCAGCGTCCTCGGACAGGGAGACTATGGCTACACCTTC.

The chain links TRBV6-1 to TRBJ1-2; possibly TRBD1 for D (5 bases). The germline V and J ends were trimmed by 7 bases and 4 bases, with 16 bases remaining between them. Germline V gene lookup returns CDR1 MNHNS and CDR2 SASEGT. This CDR3 has 14 amino acids. The CDR3 sequence is CASITRQKGYGYTF. CDR3 bases: TGTGCCAGCATTACGCGACAGAAGGGCTATGGCTACACCTTC.

The chain employs TRBV7-9 and TRBJ2-5; a weak D match, TRBD2 (6 bases). Germline V lookup: CDR1 SEHNR, CDR2 FQNEAQ (reference sequence). V lost 5 bases and J 7 bases, leaving 23 bases between the germline ends. The CDR3 length is 16 residues. CDR3 sequence: CASSVEGLPSSGTQYF. The CDR3 DNA sequence: TGTGCCAGCAGCGTAGAGGGACTGCCCTCCTCGGGGACCCAGTACTTC.

J is TRBJ1-1 and V is TRBV15; D is possibly TRBD1 (6 bases). Germline CDR1 LNHNV, CDR2 YYDKDF (reference sequence). V lost 0 bases, J lost 2 bases, and 16 bases lay in between. This CDR3 is built from 17 residues. CDR3 nucleotides: TGTGCCACCAGCAGAGATGATCGAGGGGGGCCAAACACTGAAGCTTTCTTT. Translating it yields CATSRDDRGGPNTEAFF.

The chain uses TRBV3-1 and TRBJ2-7; the match to TRBD1 covers 7 bases. This CDR3 contains 12 residues. V lost 5 bases to trimming and J lost 11 bases; unmatched junction nucleotides: 9. The germline gives CDR1 LGHDT, CDR2 YNNKEL (reference sequence). In DNA, the CDR3 is TGTGCCAGCAGCGACCCGGGACAGAGCGAGTACTTC. It encodes CASSDPGQSEYF.

This clonotype came up a few times. The chain links TRBV5-1 to TRBJ1-2; 7 nucleotides align to TRBD1. This CDR3 comprises 14 residues. V gave up 0 bases and J gave up 6 bases; unmatched junction bases: 5. Germline V CDR1 and CDR2: SGHRS, YFSETQ. CDR3 bases: TGCGCCAGCAGCTTGGGGGAAGGGGGCGATGGCTACACCTTC. Translating it yields CASSLGEGGDGYTF.

This clonotype was seen ten or more times. The chain uses TRBV20-1 and TRBJ2-7; 8 nucleotides line up with TRBD2. CDR1 and CDR2 from the germline V gene are DFQATT and SNEGSKA (reference sequence). The V segment lost 6 bases and the J segment 2 bases; nucleotides outside the gene matches: 6. The CDR3 is 13 amino acids. DNA of the CDR3: TGCAGTGCCACTAGCGGCATAACCTACGAGCAGTACTTC. Encoded protein: CSATSGITYEQYF.

The genes are TRBV2 and TRBJ2-7; D is tentatively TRBD1 or TRBD2 (5 bases each). This CDR3 spans 14 amino acids. V was clipped by 6 bases and J by 0 bases, with 12 bases between them. CDR1 and CDR2 (germline): SNHLY, FYNNEI. CDR3 in amino acids: CASRTRGHSYEQYF. The CDR3, as DNA: TGTGCCAGCAGAACTAGGGGCCACTCCTACGAGCAGTACTTC. Variable domain in full (rest from reference TRBV2 and TRBJ2-7): EPEVTQTPSHQVTQMGQEVILRCVPISNHLYFYWYRQILGQKVEFLVSFYNNEISEKSEIFDDQFSVERPDGSNFTLKIRSTKLEDSAMYFCASRTRGHSYEQYFGPGTRLTVT.

This clonotype appeared a few times. The rearrangement uses TRBV6-1 and TRBJ2-7; 12 bases map to TRBD2. Germline V gene lookup returns CDR1 MNHNS and CDR2 SASEGT. There are 16 residues in the CDR3. V lost 4 bases and J lost 5; bases outside the gene matches: 9. CDR3 in DNA: TGTGCCAGCAGTGCCGTGACTAGCGGGAGTGGCAACGAGCAGTACTTC. This codes for CASSAVTSGSGNEQYF.

Written as DNA, the CDR3 is TGTGCCAGCAGTGCTGACCCGGGGGTCTACACCTTC. Its translation: CASSADPGVYTF. The chain joins TRBV25-1 to TRBJ1-2; possibly TRBD1 for D (5 bases). Germline V lookup: CDR1 MGHDK, CDR2 SYGVNS. The CDR3 is made up of 12 amino acids. Trimming left V 4 bases short and J 10 bases short, with 13 bases between.

This clonotype has a handful of counts. The chain couples TRBV6-5 to TRBJ2-7; D is possibly TRBD1 (6 bases). CDR1 is MNHEY, CDR2 SVGAGI, per germline. Trimming stripped 9 bases from V and 6 bases from J, with 12 bases between. CDR3 length: 11 residues. The CDR3, as DNA: TGTGCCAGGGGGGCAGCGCGCGAGCAGTACTTC. Protein product: CARGAAREQYF.

V and J are TRBV7-2 and TRBJ1-1; no clear D. Germline CDR1 is SGHTA and CDR2 is FQGNSA. Trimming pared 1 base from V and 0 bases from J, leaving 15 bases between. CDR3 length equals 17 residues. CDR3 in amino acids: CASSLGGIRPMNTEAFF. The CDR3 nucleotides read TGTGCCAGCAGCTTAGGTGGTATCAGACCGATGAACACTGAAGCTTTCTTT.

This clonotype was seen at least ten times. The chain recombines TRBV29-1 with TRBJ2-7; 11 nucleotides match TRBD1. This CDR3 region has 14 residues. Germline CDR1 reads SQVTM; CDR2 reads ANQGSEA. The junction had 7 bases not matched to a gene; V was cut back by 3 bases and J by 6 bases. CDR3 sequence reads: CSVDKGQGGVEQYF. CDR3 coding DNA: TGCAGCGTTGATAAGGGACAGGGGGGAGTCGAGCAGTACTTC.

To note about this clonotype: Germline is not matched at one junction end, which may reflect a read error. The V gene is TRBV29-1, the J gene TRBJ2-3, with a tentative D call TRBD2 (6 bases). CDR1 is SQVTM, CDR2 ANQGSEA, per germline. The CDR3 has 16 residues. The CDR3 DNA follows: TGCAGCGTTGAAGGGCTGTCGGCGGGAAGCACGGATACGCAGTATTTT. This encodes CSVEGLSAGSTDTQYF.

This clonotype has more than one count but fewer than ten. V is TRBV2 and J is TRBJ2-3, with 7 bases fitting TRBD2. The CDR3 sequence is 14 residues long. CDR1 is SNHLY, CDR2 FYNNEI, per germline. With 10 bases clipped from V and 0 bases from J, the junction kept 7 bases outside the gene matches. The CDR3 DNA sequence: TGTGCCATCCACAAGCGGGGTAGCACAGATACGCAGTATTTT. It encodes CAIHKRGSTDTQYF.

The V gene is TRBV5-1, the J gene TRBJ2-1; a weak D match, TRBD2 (8 bases). The V end lost 2 bases, the J end lost 5 bases, and 23 bases lay between the germline ends. CDR3 length: 18 amino acids. Germline V gene data show CDR1 as SGHRS and CDR2 as YFSETQ. The CDR3 nucleotides read TGCGCCAGCAGCTTAGGGGTACCGGCGGGAGGACAGGACAATGAGCAGTTCTTC. It codes for CASSLGVPAGGQDNEQFF.

J is TRBJ2-6 and V is TRBV2; D not resolved. The V end was cut by 7 bases, the J end by 1 base, with 8 bases between. The V gene's germline CDR1 is SNHLY and CDR2 FYNNEI. The CDR3 runs to 14 residues. The CDR3 bases are TGTGCCAGCACCTCCTGGTCTGGGGCCAACGTCCTGACTTTC. It encodes CASTSWSGANVLTF.

This clonotype has only a few counts. The V and J genes are TRBV7-2 and TRBJ2-1; TRBD2 matches 10 bases. CDR1 and CDR2 (germline): SGHTA, FQGNSA. The V and J ends lost 5 bases and 8 bases, in that order; junction bases with no gene match: 6. This CDR3 is built from 14 residues. CDR3 residues: CASSQGLAWDEQFF. In DNA form, the CDR3 reads TGTGCCAGCAGCCAGGGACTAGCGTGGGATGAGCAGTTCTTC.

The chain combines TRBV7-2 with TRBJ2-7; TRBD1 aligns across 9 bases. The V gene end was trimmed by 5 bases and the J gene end by 4 bases; junction bases not matched to a gene: 9. Germline CDR1 SGHTA, CDR2 FQGNSA. This CDR3 comprises 15 residues. DNA for the CDR3: TGTGCCAGCAGCGAAACGACAGGGGGTCTTTACGAGCAGTACTTC. Translated, it gives CASSETTGGLYEQYF.

The CDR3 region is CASSLREGNRGDEQFF. Here the CDR3 DNA reads TGTGCCAGCAGCTTGAGGGAGGGGAACAGGGGTGATGAGCAGTTCTTC. The rearrangement links TRBV5-5 to TRBJ2-1; D could derive from TRBD1 or TRBD2 (7 bases each). The CDR3 consists of 16 residues. Deletions cut 1 base from V and 8 bases from J, with 19 bases between. The V gene's germline CDR1 is SGHKS and CDR2 YYEKEE (reference sequence). Complete variable domain (other parts from reference TRBV5-5 and TRBJ2-1): DAGVTQSPTHLIKTRGQQVTLRCSPISGHKSVSWYQQVLGQGPQFIFQYYEKEERGRGNFPDRFSARQFPNYSSELNVNALLLGDSALYLCASSLREGNRGDEQFFGPGTRLTVL.

The chain combines TRBV10-3 with TRBJ1-2, with D possibly being TRBD1 (6 bases). This CDR3 contains 13 residues. Germline V gives CDR1 ENHRY, CDR2 SYGVKD. The germline V and J ends were trimmed by 4 bases and 3 bases, with 9 bases remaining between them. CDR3 bases: TGTGCCATCAGTGGCAGGACAGACTATGGCTACACCTTC. Protein: CAISGRTDYGYTF.

This clonotype appeared many times. The gene calls are TRBV6-2 or TRBV6-3 and TRBJ1-5; no definite D call. V lost 2 bases and J lost 8, with 19 bases in between. In germline, CDR1 is MNHEY, CDR2 SVGEGT. CDR3 length: 16 amino acids. The CDR3 DNA reads TGTGCCAGCAGTTACACCTGGAGGCAGGAGGGCAAGCCCCAGCATTTT. Its translation: CASSYTWRQEGKPQHF.

The chain couples TRBV6-5 to TRBJ2-1, with TRBD2 matching 11 bases. The V gene's germline CDR1 is MNHEY and CDR2 SVGAGI. The V gene end was trimmed by 2 bases and the J gene end by 3 bases; junction bases not matched to a gene: 3. The CDR3 has 16 amino acids. CDR3 protein: CASSYGGLADYNEQFF. The CDR3, as DNA: TGTGCCAGCAGTTACGGGGGACTAGCGGACTACAATGAGCAGTTCTTC.

This clonotype showed up just once. CDR3 nucleotides: TGTGCCAGCAGCAAAGCGTGCGAGGAGGGGACCAACACCGGGGAGCTGTTTTTT. It yields the protein CASSKACEEGTNTGELFF. This chain joins TRBV21-1 and TRBJ2-2; TRBD2, the D gene given by the table, was not confirmed from the DNA. TRBV21-1 is shown as a pseudogene. The CDR3 has 18 residues.

The rearrangement uses TRBV5-1 and TRBJ2-3, with TRBD2 identical over 14 bases. V shed 4 bases and J 1 base; nucleotides not matched to a gene: 11. This CDR3 has 19 residues. In germline, CDR1 is SGHRS, CDR2 YFSETQ. This chain's CDR3 is CASSGRGPGLAGGTDTQYF. The DNA of the CDR3 is TGCGCCAGCAGCGGAAGGGGTCCGGGACTAGCGGGGGGCACAGATACGCAGTATTTT.

The chain links TRBV20-1 to TRBJ2-3; possibly TRBD2 for D (6 bases). V was shortened by 0 bases and J by 1 base, with 11 bases between the two germline ends. CDR1 and CDR2 (germline): DFQATT, SNEGSKA (reference sequence). The CDR3 spans 15 residues. CDR3 amino acids: CSARDAPGGTDTQYF. The CDR3 nucleotides are TGCAGTGCTAGAGACGCACCGGGGGGCACAGATACGCAGTATTTT.

The sample holds one count of this clonotype. The rearrangement links TRBV7-9 to TRBJ2-1; TRBD1 might be the D (6 bases). The CDR3 consists of 18 residues. V gave up 4 bases and J gave up 9 bases, with 28 bases separating them. Per the germline V gene, CDR1 is SEHNR and CDR2 is FQNEAQ (reference sequence). CDR3 protein: CASSSAGVKERTLTEQFF. The CDR3 DNA reads as TGTGCCAGCAGCTCGGCAGGGGTTAAAGAACGAACCCTGACTGAGCAGTTCTTC.

The chain recombines TRBV5-1 with TRBJ2-4; TRBD2 aligns across 7 bases. The CDR3 length is 12 residues. CDR1 and CDR2 from the germline V gene are SGHRS and YFSETQ. V lost 4 bases to trimming and J lost 13 bases; unmatched junction nucleotides: 8. CDR3 in DNA: TGCGCCAGCAGCGAACAGCGGGGAGAGCAGTACTTC. It is translated as CASSEQRGEQYF.

This clonotype was counted once. The CDR3 DNA follows: TGTGCCAGCAGCGCCCCCGCTGTTGAACAGTTCTTC. Protein product: CASSAPAVEQFF. This chain connects TRBV9 to TRBJ2-1; the D is unclear. In germline, CDR1 is SGDLS, CDR2 YYNGEE. The CDR3 has 12 amino acids. Trimming took 3 bases from V and 13 from J, leaving 14 bases between them.

Only a few counts were recorded for this clonotype. This sequence joins TRBV10-3 and TRBJ2-7; 7 nucleotides line up with TRBD1. V shed 8 bases and J 7 bases; nucleotides not matched to a gene: 14. Germline lookup yields CDR1 ENHRY and CDR2 SYGVKD. The CDR3 totals 14 residues. The chain's CDR3 is CAIQHGTVYNEQYF. DNA of the CDR3: TGTGCCATCCAGCACGGGACAGTATACAATGAGCAGTACTTC.